This T cell receptor beta chain stems from a study of graft-versus-host responses after intestinal transplantation. The germline gives CDR1 SGHNT, CDR2 YYREEE (reference sequence). The germline V and J ends were trimmed by 5 bases and 7 bases, with 22 bases remaining between them. The CDR3 contains 15 residues. Clones were sequenced by immunoSEQ multiplex PCR, and TCRdb holds only the in-frame ones, with some missing. This table has 15,000 to 18,000 clones, about 74% appearing once. Regarding the study as a whole: GvH clones appeared in recipient marrow, some first in ileum or blood.

The starting material, graft tissue, was processed to release intraepithelial and lamina propria lymphocytes. A word on this clone: Its specificity is unknown.

The sequenced sample was ileum tissue, obtained 14 days after transplant. V gene TRBV5-4 combines with J gene TRBJ2-7; D may correspond to TRBD1 or TRBD2 (5 bases each). This TCR was sampled from a human patient who received an intestinal transplant, so some T cells may come from the graft donor. The CDR3 DNA is TGTGCCAGCAGTGTACTGATTGGGACGGGATGGGAGCAGTACTTC. The encoded protein is CASSVLIGTGWEQYF.